The 26 T cell receptor beta chains in this list originate from one sample, sequenced in a study of blood T cell repertoires in COVID-19. TCRdb keeps only in-frame clones here, not all; method: immunoSEQ multiplex PCR. The data show 310,000 or so clones, with roughly 90% seen just once and just under 9% held by the top ten. Source material: PBMCs or T cells enriched from blood (not recorded which). The receptors were sampled from a young woman who had recovered from COVID-19.

The chain recombines TRBV4-3 with TRBJ1-2; maybe TRBD1 (5 bases). Germline CDR1 and CDR2: LGHNA and YSLEER. The CDR3 contains 15 residues. V shed 2 bases and J shed 5 bases, with 15 bases lying between them. The CDR3 bases are TGCGCCAGCAGCCAATGGTCGGGGGGTAGGTATGGCTACACCTTC. This gives the protein CASSQWSGGRYGYTF.

The rearrangement uses TRBV10-3 and TRBJ2-1; the D gene is possibly TRBD1 (6 bases). Germline lookup yields CDR1 ENHRY and CDR2 SYGVKD. The CDR3 is 17 residues long. Trimming took 2 bases from V and 3 from J, leaving 17 bases between them. CDR3: CAISESPQGSNYNEQFF. DNA for the CDR3: TGTGCCATCAGTGAGAGTCCCCAGGGGAGCAACTACAATGAGCAGTTCTTC.

The chain has TRBV7-9 and TRBJ2-5, with TRBD2 matching over 10 bases. The CDR3 length is 15 residues. From germline, CDR1 is SEHNR and CDR2 FQNEAQ (reference sequence). Trimming took 5 bases from V and 5 from J; bases not matched to a gene: 8. CDR3 residues: CASSPQREGGETQYF. The CDR3 DNA reads TGTGCCAGCAGCCCACAGCGGGAGGGCGGCGAGACCCAGTACTTC.

This clone was seen a single time. The rearrangement uses TRBV7-6 and TRBJ2-5; 16 bases fit TRBD2. CDR1 is SGHVS, CDR2 FNYEAQ, per germline. The CDR3 length is 15 residues. J gave up 7 bases and V 5 bases, and 4 bases lay outside the gene matches. The CDR3 bases are TGTGCCAGCAGCGGGACTAGCGGGGGGGTTGGGACCCAGTACTTC. Amino acids: CASSGTSGGVGTQYF.

The chain links TRBV4-2 to TRBJ2-1; 10 bases map to TRBD2. The CDR3 loop spans 12 amino acids. The junction had 4 bases not matched to a gene; V was cut back by 5 bases and J by 12 bases. Germline CDR1 and CDR2: LGHNA and YNFKEQ. Written as DNA, the CDR3 is TGTGCCAGCAGCGTGACTAGCGGGCCGCAGTTCTTC. This sequence encodes CASSVTSGPQFF.

The J gene is TRBJ1-1, the V gene TRBV7-8; D uncertain. The germline gives CDR1 SGHVS, CDR2 FQNEAQ. Trimming cost V 6 bases and J 7 bases, with 15 bases left between them. CDR3 length equals 13 residues. In DNA form, the CDR3 reads TGTGCCAGCAGATTCAGCGCGGAGGGTGAAGCTTTCTTT. It encodes CASRFSAEGEAFF.

The gene calls are TRBV21-1 and TRBJ1-1; the table's D call TRBD1 went unverified against the DNA. TRBV21-1 is designated a pseudogene. This CDR3 is 17 amino acids long. CDR3 DNA sequence: TGTGCCAGCAGCAAAGTCTTTGTGGGGCGGACGAACACTGAAGCTTTCTTT. Protein product: CASSKVFVGRTNTEAFF.

The rearrangement joins TRBV15 to TRBJ1-2; D is unclear. Germline-derived CDR1 and CDR2 are LNHNV and YYDKDF (reference sequence). The CDR3 sequence is 15 residues long. V was cut by 0 bases and J by 10 bases, with 18 bases left in between. For the CDR3, the DNA is TGTGCCACCAGCAGAGATAGGCGGGCAATTTCGGACTACACCTTC. As protein: CATSRDRRAISDYTF. Based on the CDR3 plus reference TRBV15 and TRBJ1-2, the full variable domain is DAMVIQNPRYQVTQFGKPVTLSCSQTLNHNVMYWYQQKSSQAPKLLFHYYDKDFNNEADTPDNFQSRRPNTSFCFLDIRSPGLGDTAMYLCATSRDRRAISDYTFGSGTRLTVV.

This chain links TRBV3-1 (or the pseudogene TRBV3-2) with TRBJ1-2, with a possible D match to TRBD1 (6 bases). The germline V and J ends were trimmed by 1 base and 5 bases, with 8 bases remaining between them. The CDR3 runs 13 residues. Germline CDR1 is LGHDT and CDR2 is YNNKEL (reference sequence). The CDR3: CASSQGQDYGYTF. The CDR3, as DNA: TGTGCCAGCAGCCAAGGACAGGATTATGGCTACACCTTC.

The chain carries TRBV28 and TRBJ1-1; D is uncertain. This CDR3 is built from 13 residues. V was pared by 2 bases and J by 3 bases, with 7 bases between. Looked up from germline, CDR1 is MDHEN and CDR2 is SYDVKM. The CDR3 reads CASSLARDTEAFF. The CDR3, as DNA: TGTGCCAGCAGTTTAGCGAGGGACACTGAAGCTTTCTTT.

This clone was recorded once. The CDR3, as DNA: TGTGCCAGCAGTTTGTATCAGGGCACCCTCCAGCCCCAGCATTTT. Translating gives CASSLYQGTLQPQHF. This sequence joins TRBV28 and TRBJ1-5; D may be TRBD1 (5 bases). Germline V lookup: CDR1 MDHEN, CDR2 SYDVKM. The V end lost 3 bases, the J end lost 7 bases, and 16 bases lay between the germline ends. The CDR3 loop spans 15 amino acids.

The chain carries TRBV12-3 or TRBV12-4 and TRBJ1-1; D is undetermined. Trimming cost V 8 bases and J 1 base, with 11 bases left between them. The CDR3 has 13 residues. The CDR3: CASRLGGNTEAFF. Here the CDR3 DNA reads TGTGCCAGCCGACTAGGCGGGAACACTGAAGCTTTCTTT.

The chain carries TRBV11-2 and TRBJ1-4; no reliable D call. CDR3 size: 15 residues. The germline V gene has CDR1 SGHAT and CDR2 FQNNGV. The ends were cut back, 5 bases at V and 6 bases at J, with 16 bases in the middle. The CDR3 DNA reads as TGTGCCAGCAGCCGGACCGGGGTCTCAGATGAAAAACTGTTTTTT. It specifies CASSRTGVSDEKLFF. Looking up the rest from reference TRBV11-2 and TRBJ1-4 gives the full variable domain: EAGVAQSPRYKIIEKRQSVAFWCNPISGHATLYWYQQILGQGPKLLIQFQNNGVVDDSQLPKDRFSAERLKGVDSTLKIQPAKLEDSAVYLCASSRTGVSDEKLFFGSGTQLSVL.

The J gene is TRBJ2-7, the V gene TRBV2, with a weak D call TRBD1 (8 bases). The CDR3 is 19 residues long. Trimming removed 1 base from V and 0 bases from J, with 22 bases in between. From germline, CDR1 is SNHLY and CDR2 FYNNEI. CDR3 in amino acids: CASSEGTGISGAFSYEQYF. The CDR3 DNA follows: TGTGCCAGCAGTGAAGGGACAGGGATCAGCGGGGCCTTCTCCTACGAGCAGTACTTC.

This chain connects TRBV2 to TRBJ1-2; D remains ambiguous. Deletions cut 3 bases from V and 0 bases from J, with 11 bases between. The CDR3 loop spans 15 amino acids. Per the germline V gene, CDR1 is SNHLY and CDR2 is FYNNEI. The CDR3 loop is CASSDQVIPNYGYTF. The CDR3 DNA is TGTGCCAGCAGTGACCAGGTCATTCCTAACTATGGCTACACCTTC.

The rearrangement links TRBV5-5 to TRBJ1-4, with 8 bases identical to TRBD1. This CDR3 is 14 amino acids long. The germline V gene has CDR1 SGHKS and CDR2 YYEKEE (reference sequence). The ends lost 6 bases at V and 7 bases at J; junction bases unmatched: 8. In DNA form, the CDR3 reads TGTGCCAGCAAGACAGGGGCCCTTAGTGAAAAACTGTTTTTT. Protein product: CASKTGALSEKLFF.

The chain is built from TRBV4-1 and TRBJ1-4; D not certain. Germline values: CDR1 MGHRA, CDR2 YSYEKL. The CDR3 contains 14 residues. The germline V and J ends were trimmed by 8 bases and 2 bases, with 12 bases remaining between them. CDR3 sequence: CASRYAATNEKLFF. The CDR3, as DNA: TGCGCCAGCCGCTACGCGGCTACTAATGAAAAACTGTTTTTT.

The CDR3 nucleotides read TGTGCCAGCAGCCAAGACCTCGGTTTGGGAGGCCTCCAGCAGTACTTC. Protein: CASSQDLGLGGLQQYF. The chain combines TRBV3-1 (or the pseudogene TRBV3-2) with TRBJ2-7, with TRBD2 as a possible D gene (6 bases). This CDR3 spans 16 amino acids. The germline V gene encodes CDR1 LGHDT and CDR2 YNNKEL (reference sequence). With 0 bases removed from V and 8 bases from J, the gap between germline ends came to 20 bases.

CDR3 residues: CASSSGQGRGYTF. DNA of the CDR3: TGTGCCAGCAGCTCTGGACAGGGCAGAGGCTACACCTTC. V is TRBV7-3 and J is TRBJ1-2; 8 bases are shared with TRBD1. J gave up 8 bases and V 4 bases, and 6 bases lay outside the gene matches. Germline V gene data show CDR1 as SGHTA and CDR2 as FQGTGA. CDR3 size: 13 residues.

V gene TRBV28 combines with J gene TRBJ2-7; no firm D call. The germline V gene has CDR1 MDHEN and CDR2 SYDVKM. The ends were cut back, 10 bases at V and 2 bases at J, with 15 bases in the middle. The CDR3 covers 13 residues. The CDR3, as DNA: TGTGCCACCACCTCGGGTCCGACCTACGAGCAGTACTTC. Its translation is CATTSGPTYEQYF.

The rearrangement links TRBV7-9 to TRBJ1-1, with D tentatively TRBD1 (6 bases). Germline values: CDR1 SEHNR, CDR2 FQNEAQ (reference sequence). The CDR3 runs to 15 residues. V dropped 1 base and J dropped 1 base, with 10 bases sitting between them. DNA of the CDR3: TGTGCCAGCAGCTTAGAGCGGGGGGCGAACACTGAAGCTTTCTTT. This sequence encodes CASSLERGANTEAFF.

The CDR3 reads CASSLSGNQPQHF. The CDR3 DNA sequence: TGTGCCAGCAGCTTATCCGGGAATCAGCCCCAGCATTTT. The chain couples TRBV7-2 to TRBJ1-5; no reliable D call. The CDR3 is made up of 13 amino acids. With 2 bases removed from V and 4 bases from J, the gap between germline ends came to 6 bases. The V gene's germline CDR1 is SGHTA and CDR2 FQGNSA.

This chain joins TRBV7-9 and TRBJ1-4; D is uncertain. Per the germline V gene, CDR1 is SEHNR and CDR2 is FQNEAQ (reference sequence). The CDR3 runs 14 residues. V was cut by 0 bases and J by 3 bases, with 5 bases left in between. The CDR3 here is CASSLAPANEKLFF. The CDR3 nucleotides read TGTGCCAGCAGCTTAGCCCCGGCTAATGAAAAACTGTTTTTT.

The chain uses TRBV4-3 and TRBJ1-1; no clear D gene. The germline V gene encodes CDR1 LGHNA and CDR2 YSLEER. Trimming pared 2 bases from V and 0 bases from J, leaving 7 bases between. The CDR3 spans 14 residues. CDR3 in amino acids: CASSQKAMNTEAFF. CDR3 in DNA: TGCGCCAGCAGCCAAAAAGCCATGAACACTGAAGCTTTCTTT.

The chain recombines TRBV6-5 with TRBJ2-7; D may be TRBD2 (7 bases). The CDR3 loop spans 14 amino acids. Germline-derived CDR1 and CDR2 are MNHEY and SVGAGI. V gave up 4 bases and J gave up 7 bases, with 17 bases separating them. The CDR3 protein is CASSSRGGTGEQYF. The CDR3 DNA sequence: TGTGCCAGCAGTTCTAGGGGGGGGACGGGAGAGCAGTACTTC.

The chain joins TRBV27 to TRBJ2-2; D is uncertain. This CDR3 comprises 13 residues. V was shortened by 3 bases and J by 2 bases, with 4 bases between the two germline ends. CDR1 and CDR2 (germline): MNHEY, SMNVEV (reference sequence). Here the CDR3 reads CASSLRNTGELFF. The CDR3 bases are TGTGCCAGCAGTTTGAGAAACACCGGGGAGCTGTTTTTT.